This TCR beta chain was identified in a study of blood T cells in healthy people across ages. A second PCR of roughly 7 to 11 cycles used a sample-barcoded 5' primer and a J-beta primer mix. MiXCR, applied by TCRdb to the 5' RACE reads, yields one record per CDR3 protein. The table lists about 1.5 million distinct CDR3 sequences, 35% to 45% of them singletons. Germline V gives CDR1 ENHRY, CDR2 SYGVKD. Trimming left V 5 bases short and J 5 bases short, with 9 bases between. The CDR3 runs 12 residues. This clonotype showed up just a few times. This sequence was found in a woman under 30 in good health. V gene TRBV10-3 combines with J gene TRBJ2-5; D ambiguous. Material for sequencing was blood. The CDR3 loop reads CAISSGLETQYF. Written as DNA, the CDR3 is TGTGCCATCAGTTCCGGGCTTGAGACCCAGTACTTC.